This entry lists 17 T cell receptor beta chains sequenced from one sample in a study of blood T cell repertoires in COVID-19. Repertoires were generated with immunoSEQ multiplex PCR, while TCRdb's copy carries only in-frame clones and drops some. The sample contains 270,000 or so clones, less than 90% of which appear only once. Input material: peripheral blood. The origin of the receptors is a woman in her twenties or thirties with COVID-19, enrolled during active disease.

The sample holds one count of this clone. A read error may account for a junction end that differs from germline. The gene calls are TRBV11-2 and TRBJ2-7; a weak D match, TRBD2 (5 bases). Germline CDR1 SGHAT, CDR2 FQNNGV. This CDR3 contains 15 residues. The CDR3 here is CASSFGVEHPYGQYF. The DNA of the CDR3 is TGTGCCAGCAGCTTCGGGGTAGAGCATCCTTACGGGCAGTACTTC.

The rearrangement uses TRBV24-1 and TRBJ1-3; unclear D gene. CDR3 length equals 14 residues. The germline CDR1 and CDR2 sequences are KGHDR and SFDVKD. V was shortened by 9 bases and J by 1 base, with 12 bases between the two germline ends. The CDR3 sequence: CATERSPSGNTIYF. The CDR3 nucleotides read TGTGCCACCGAGCGCTCACCGTCTGGAAACACCATATATTTT.

The chain employs TRBV2 and TRBJ1-2, with a weak D call TRBD1 (6 bases). Germline values: CDR1 SNHLY, CDR2 FYNNEI. The CDR3 is 15 amino acids. V lost 4 bases, J lost 4 bases, and 16 bases lay in between. The CDR3: CASSVSSGGLYGYTF. CDR3 coding DNA: TGTGCCAGCAGTGTTTCCAGTGGGGGCCTCTATGGCTACACCTTC.

The chain employs TRBV4-1 and TRBJ1-1; 8 bases line up with TRBD1. Germline values: CDR1 MGHRA, CDR2 YSYEKL. V was clipped by 1 base and J by 5 bases; unmatched bases: 3. The CDR3 extends over 14 amino acids. The CDR3 spells CASSQGQGWTEAFF. CDR3 nucleotides: TGCGCCAGCAGCCAAGGACAGGGGTGGACTGAAGCTTTCTTT.

Of note for this clone: One base away lies a much larger clone, so this may be a sequencing read error. CDR3 DNA: TGTGCCAGCAGCCTCCGGGGCGAGCAGTACTTC. This gives the protein CASSLRGEQYF. The chain couples TRBV3-1 (or the pseudogene TRBV3-2) to TRBJ2-7; a possible D gene is TRBD2 (5 bases). Between the trimmed V and J ends, which lost 4 bases and 6 bases, there was a span of 7 bases. From germline, CDR1 is LGHDT and CDR2 YNNKEL (reference sequence). The CDR3 is made up of 11 amino acids.

The chain has TRBV5-5 and TRBJ1-5, with TRBD1 as a possible D gene (5 bases). The CDR3 length is 13 residues. V gave up 0 bases and J gave up 4 bases, with 5 bases separating them. The germline V gene encodes CDR1 SGHKS and CDR2 YYEKEE (reference sequence). The CDR3 DNA reads TGTGCCAGCAGCTTGGCAGGGAATCAGCCCCAGCATTTT. This gives the protein CASSLAGNQPQHF.

The V gene is TRBV7-2, the J gene TRBJ2-7; TRBD2 aligns across 8 bases. The V segment lost 4 bases and the J segment 2 bases; nucleotides outside the gene matches: 10. The CDR3 has 16 residues. Germline assignment: CDR1 SGHTA and CDR2 FQGNSA. The CDR3 DNA is TGTGCCAGCAGCTATCGGGGGGGACTCACGACCTACGAGCAGTACTTC. This codes for CASSYRGGLTTYEQYF.

Written as DNA, the CDR3 is TGCAGTGCTAGTATACAGGGTAGTCAGCCCCAGCATTTT. This encodes CSASIQGSQPQHF. The rearrangement uses TRBV20-1 and TRBJ1-5, with D possibly being TRBD1 (6 bases). Trimming removed 3 bases from V and 6 bases from J, with 12 bases in between. Per germline, CDR1 DFQATT and CDR2 SNEGSKA (reference sequence). This CDR3 is built from 13 residues.

The chain carries TRBV10-3 and TRBJ2-7, with D tentatively TRBD2 (5 bases). The CDR3 length is 16 residues. Trimming left V 2 bases short and J 0 bases short, with 14 bases between. Looked up from germline, CDR1 is ENHRY and CDR2 is SYGVKD. The CDR3 DNA is TGTGCCATCAGTGAGCCCCCTAGCCGGGTCTCCTACGAGCAGTACTTC. It is translated as CAISEPPSRVSYEQYF.

This clone was picked up one time. This chain uses TRBV2 with TRBJ1-1; no firm D call. CDR3 length: 15 residues. Trimming shortened V by 4 bases and J by 0 bases, and 12 bases separated the two germline ends. Germline lookup yields CDR1 SNHLY and CDR2 FYNNEI. CDR3 residues: CASSVDPILNTEAFF. The CDR3 coding sequence is TGTGCCAGCAGTGTAGATCCGATACTGAACACTGAAGCTTTCTTT.

V usage is TRBV5-4 and J usage is TRBJ2-4; D is unresolved. The CDR3 covers 15 residues. Between the trimmed V and J ends, which lost 0 bases and 2 bases, there was a span of 9 bases. Germline V gives CDR1 SGHNT, CDR2 YYREEE (reference sequence). CDR3 region: CASSLAGDTKNIQYF. DNA of the CDR3: TGTGCCAGCAGCTTGGCCGGCGACACCAAAAACATTCAGTACTTC. Together with reference TRBV5-4 and TRBJ2-4, the CDR3 gives the full variable domain: ETGVTQSPTHLIKTRGQQVTLRCSSQSGHNTVSWYQQALGQGPQFIFQYYREEENGRGNFPPRFSGLQFPNYSSELNVNALELDDSALYLCASSLAGDTKNIQYFGAGTRLSVL.

The chain recombines TRBV5-1 with TRBJ1-1; D gene uncertain. Trimming took off 3 bases at V and 1 base at J, with 13 bases between the two ends. CDR1 and CDR2 (germline): SGHRS, YFSETQ. The CDR3 runs 15 residues. The CDR3 sequence: CASSSYSNRNTEAFF. The CDR3 nucleotides read TGCGCCAGCAGCTCCTACTCCAACAGGAACACTGAAGCTTTCTTT.

The CDR3 DNA is TGTGCCAGCAGCTGGAGTAGCGGGGCCCGCGGGAACATTCAGTACTTC. It encodes CASSWSSGARGNIQYF. The V and J genes are TRBV11-2 and TRBJ2-4; 8 bases line up with TRBD2. From germline, CDR1 is SGHAT and CDR2 FQNNGV. This CDR3 is 16 amino acids long. V lost 4 bases to trimming and J lost 7 bases; unmatched junction nucleotides: 12.

The chain links TRBV3-1 (or the pseudogene TRBV3-2) to TRBJ2-2, with TRBD2 as a possible D gene (7 bases). Per the germline V gene, CDR1 is LGHDT and CDR2 is YNNKEL (reference sequence). The V end lost 8 bases, the J end lost 7 bases, and 17 bases lay between the germline ends. The CDR3 is made up of 14 amino acids. This chain's CDR3 is CASGGRGRGGELFF. The CDR3 DNA sequence: TGTGCCAGCGGAGGGCGGGGGCGAGGCGGGGAGCTGTTTTTT.

The V call is TRBV29-1, the J call TRBJ1-2; a possible D gene is TRBD1 (6 bases). Per germline, CDR1 SQVTM and CDR2 ANQGSEA. The length of the CDR3 is 15 residues. Trimming pared 6 bases from V and 0 bases from J, leaving 17 bases between. The DNA for the CDR3 is TGCAGCGTCGGCCCCTTACAGGGACCTAACTATGGCTACACCTTC. Translation: CSVGPLQGPNYGYTF. The entire variable domain, with the rest obtained from reference TRBV29-1 and TRBJ1-2, is as follows: SAVISQKPSRDICQRGTSLTIQCQVDSQVTMMFWYRQQPGQSLTLIATANQGSEATYESGFVIDKFPISRPNLTFSTLTVSNMSPEDSSIYLCSVGPLQGPNYGYTFGSGTRLTVV.

This clone occurred once. The gene calls are TRBV7-2 and TRBJ1-2, with 7 bases aligning to TRBD1. The CDR3 is 15 residues long. The ends lost 1 base at V and 4 bases at J; junction bases unmatched: 6. CDR1 and CDR2 from the germline V gene are SGHTA and FQGNSA. In DNA form, the CDR3 reads TGTGCCAGCAGCTTAGGCCCAGGGGGTGTCTATGGCTACACCTTC. It encodes CASSLGPGGVYGYTF.

The chain has TRBV5-1 and TRBJ2-3; weak D call: TRBD2 (6 bases). This CDR3 contains 14 residues. Germline lookup yields CDR1 SGHRS and CDR2 YFSETQ. Between the trimmed V and J ends, which lost 6 bases and 0 bases, there was a span of 11 bases. DNA for the CDR3: TGCGCCAGCACGGAGGGCCTCAGCACAGATACGCAGTATTTT. It codes for CASTEGLSTDTQYF.